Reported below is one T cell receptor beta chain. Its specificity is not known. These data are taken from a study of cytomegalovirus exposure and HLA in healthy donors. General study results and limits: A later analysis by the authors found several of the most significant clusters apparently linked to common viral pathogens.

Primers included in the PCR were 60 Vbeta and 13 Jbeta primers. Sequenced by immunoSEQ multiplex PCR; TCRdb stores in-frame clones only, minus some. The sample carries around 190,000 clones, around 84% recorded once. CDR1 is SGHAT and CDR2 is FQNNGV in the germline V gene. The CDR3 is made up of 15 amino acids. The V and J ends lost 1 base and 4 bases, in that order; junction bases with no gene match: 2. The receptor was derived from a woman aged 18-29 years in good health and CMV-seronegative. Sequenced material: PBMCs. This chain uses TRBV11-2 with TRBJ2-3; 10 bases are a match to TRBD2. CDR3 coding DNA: TGTGCCAGCAGCTTAGCCCTAGCGGGGGCAGATACGCAGTATTTT. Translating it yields CASSLALAGADTQYF.